A single sample gave rise to the 5 T cell receptor beta chains below, sequenced in a study of CD8 T cells in ankylosing spondylitis. Each CDR3 protein is one row after TCRdb ran MiXCR on the 5' RACE reads. The table records about 150,000 distinct CDR3 sequences, 30% to 35% of them present only once. Input material: synovial fluid, either unsorted or a sorted T cell fraction (not recorded which). All receptors derive from a male donor with ankylosing spondylitis.

V is TRBV11-2 and J is TRBJ2-6; 9 bases fit TRBD1. This CDR3 is 16 amino acids long. J lost 0 bases, V lost 8 bases, and 5 bases had no gene match. Per germline, CDR1 SGHAT and CDR2 FQNNGV. This CDR3 reads CASQGQGHSGANVLTF. In nucleotides, the CDR3 is TGTGCCAGCCAGGGACAGGGCCACTCTGGGGCCAACGTCCTGACTTTC.

Ten or more counts support this clonotype. CDR3 region: CSAWTGDEKLFF. CDR3 bases: TGCAGTGCCTGGACAGGGGATGAAAAACTGTTTTTT. This chain joins TRBV20-1 and TRBJ1-4; 9 nucleotides align to TRBD1. The CDR3 sequence is 12 residues long. V gave up 6 bases and J gave up 6 bases; unmatched junction bases: 2. The germline V gene encodes CDR1 DFQATT and CDR2 SNEGSKA (reference sequence).

A word on this clonotype: One end of the junction does not line up with germline, which may come from a read error. The CDR3 DNA is TGTGCCAGCAGCTTTGGGGTCCCATGCGTAGGCGGTGAAAAACTGTTCTTT. Protein sequence: CASSFGVPCVGGEKLFF. J is TRBJ1-4 and V is TRBV5-5; no clear D. Germline CDR1 and CDR2: SGHKS and YYEKEE (reference sequence). The CDR3 consists of 17 residues.

This chain uses TRBV7-9 with TRBJ1-1; a possible D gene is TRBD1 (5 bases). The germline V and J ends were trimmed by 5 bases and 0 bases, with 13 bases remaining between them. This CDR3 has 15 amino acids. Germline loops: CDR1 SEHNR, CDR2 FQNEAQ (reference sequence). The CDR3 region is CASSLRDGMNTEAFF. The DNA for the CDR3 is TGTGCCAGCAGCCTAAGGGACGGCATGAACACTGAAGCTTTCTTT.

This clonotype rates as medium-sized. The chain recombines TRBV12-3 or TRBV12-4 with TRBJ2-1; D may be TRBD2 (5 bases). The CDR3 is 14 residues long. The germline V and J ends were trimmed by 10 bases and 2 bases, with 15 bases remaining between them. CDR3 residues: CATGDNGAYNEQFF. CDR3 bases: TGTGCCACCGGGGATAACGGCGCCTACAATGAGCAGTTCTTC.